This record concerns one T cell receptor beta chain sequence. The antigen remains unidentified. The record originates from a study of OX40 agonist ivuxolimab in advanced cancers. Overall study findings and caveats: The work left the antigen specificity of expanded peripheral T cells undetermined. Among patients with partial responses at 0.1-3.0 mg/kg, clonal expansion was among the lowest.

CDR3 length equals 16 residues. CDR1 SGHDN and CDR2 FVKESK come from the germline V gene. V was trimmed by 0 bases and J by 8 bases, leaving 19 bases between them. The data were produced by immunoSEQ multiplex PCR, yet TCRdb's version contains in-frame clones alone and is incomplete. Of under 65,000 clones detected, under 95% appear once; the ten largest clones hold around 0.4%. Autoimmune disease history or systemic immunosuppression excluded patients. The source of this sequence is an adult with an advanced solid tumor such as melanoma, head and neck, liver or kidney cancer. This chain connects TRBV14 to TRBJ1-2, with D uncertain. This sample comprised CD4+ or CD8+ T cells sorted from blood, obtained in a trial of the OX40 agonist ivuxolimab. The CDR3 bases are TGTGCCAGCAGCCAAGATAAGACCGCGGGATACTTAGGCTACACCTTC. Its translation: CASSQDKTAGYLGYTF.